This TCR beta chain was retrieved from a study of T cell responses to AZD1222 COVID-19 vaccine. Notes on the study in general: Females made up more of the donors, who were largely white British, and clonal diversity may have come out too low. Following two doses of AZD1222, Spike-specific TCR breadth and depth rose. The span of vaccine-associated CD4 TCRs extended across spike, with dominance at 160-218 and 743-854.

There are 14 residues in the CDR3. V was trimmed by 1 base and J by 1 base, leaving 5 bases between them. Germline V CDR1 and CDR2: LNHDA, SQIVND (reference sequence). Both about-4-week and about-12-week second-dose recipients were combined. About this clone: Its antigen is as yet unknown. Other DNA sequences in this sample translate to the same CDR3.

Profiling relied on immunoSEQ multiplex PCR, and the TCRdb table lists in-frame clones only, not all of them. The sample shows approximately 270,000 clones, approximately 94% of them seen only once. The rearrangement joins TRBV19 to TRBJ1-5; D unclear. Sequenced material: peripheral blood, taken 28 days after the second AZD1222 dose. This receptor was identified in an adult who received the AZD1222 COVID-19 vaccine. The CDR3 DNA reads as TGTGCCAGTAGTATAGTTGGCAGCAATCAGCCCCAGCATTTT. Encoded protein: CASSIVGSNQPQHF.